This TCR beta chain originates from a study of T-cell memory formation after mild COVID-19. General study results and limits: CD4+ contracting clones were mainly CM and EM; CD8+ ones, EMRA. Pre-infection memory carried some responding clones, suggesting that cross-reactive memory joined. There was a balanced CD4/CD8 profile in clones contracting day 15 to 85, and later expanders leaned CD4+.

MiXCR, run by TCRdb on the 5' RACE reads, gives a single entry per CDR3 protein. The table has some 100,000 distinct CDR3 sequences, 11% seen once. This clonotype was counted only a few times. Its antigen is unidentified. V lost 4 bases and J 7 bases, leaving 8 bases between the germline ends. Looked up from germline, CDR1 is SEHNR and CDR2 is FQNEAQ (reference sequence). The CDR3 totals 11 residues. The chain uses TRBV7-9 and TRBJ2-7; the D gene is possibly TRBD2 (5 bases). Sequencing input: PBMCs or a T cell subset sorted from them (not recorded which). The TCR was taken from a man aged 18 to 30 who had mild COVID-19 (a few samples of this study predate the infection). Cell type and time point are not known. CDR3 in amino acids: CASSSWEEQYF. CDR3 DNA sequence: TGTGCCAGCAGCTCGTGGGAGGAGCAGTACTTC.